Listed below are T cell receptor beta chains from one sample, sequenced in a study of blood T cell repertoires in COVID-19. TCRdb's copy holds only in-frame clones and misses some; the assay was immunoSEQ multiplex PCR. The data hold under 200,000 clones, with 79% observed a single time. Sequenced input: peripheral blood. Receptors were obtained from a woman aged 60-75 years with COVID-19, enrolled during active disease. Both conserved end residues are part of each CDR3. A D gene is named only where the DNA matches it firmly. Clone size is given for some rows only: seen once, a few or many times, or a class if the clone is expanded.

j_call,d_call,clone_size,v_call,cdr3_aa,cdr3_nt
TRBJ1-1,NA,NA,TRBV11-1,CASSLPGNTEAFF,TGTGCCAGCAGCCTACCGGGGAACACTGAAGCTTTCTTT
TRBJ2-1,NA,NA,TRBV12-3/TRBV12-4,CGTRRYYNEQFF,TGCGGGACAAGGCGGTATTACAATGAGCAGTTCTTC
TRBJ2-1,TRBD2,once,TRBV7-2,CASSSNFAGGPYNEQFF,TGTGCCAGCAGCTCCAACTTTGCGGGGGGCCCCTACAATGAGCAGTTCTTC
TRBJ2-1,NA,few,TRBV5-8,CASSLVGGRNEQFF,TGTGCCAGCAGCTTGGTCGGGGGGCGTAATGAGCAGTTCTTC
TRBJ1-4,TRBD1,NA,TRBV27,CASSSRDRGKLFF,TGTGCCAGCAGTTCGCGCGACAGGGGAAAACTGTTTTTT
TRBJ1-3,NA,NA,TRBV7-9,CASSLEFPRGNTIYF,TGTGCCAGCAGCTTAGAGTTCCCCAGGGGAAACACCATATATTTT
TRBJ2-1,NA,NA,TRBV9,CASSPSGGYRGEQFF,TGTGCCAGCAGCCCGTCGGGGGGCTACCGGGGTGAGCAGTTCTTC
TRBJ2-5,TRBD2,NA,TRBV9,CASSVLAGGQETQYF,TGTGCCAGCAGCGTACTAGCGGGGGGTCAAGAGACCCAGTACTTC
TRBJ2-1,TRBD1,once,TRBV5-1,CASSLVGTGGNEQFF,TGCGCCAGCAGCTTGGTTGGGACAGGGGGGAATGAGCAGTTCTTC
TRBJ2-5,NA,NA,TRBV7-8,CASSLPRDIDHKETQYF,TGTGCCAGCAGCTTACCCCGGGACATAGACCACAAAGAGACCCAGTACTTC
TRBJ2-7,TRBD1,NA,TRBV9,CASSAKGQGSSYEQYF,TGTGCCAGCAGCGCTAAGGGACAGGGGAGCTCCTACGAGCAGTACTTC
TRBJ1-1,NA,NA,TRBV9,CASSVVEARGTEAFF,TGTGCCAGCAGCGTAGTTGAAGCCCGAGGGACTGAAGCTTTCTTT
TRBJ2-3,TRBD2,NA,TRBV6-6,CASSPRGSGGPRDTQYF,TGTGCCAGCAGTCCTCGGGGTAGCGGGGGACCTCGGGATACGCAGTATTTT
TRBJ1-5,NA,NA,TRBV24-1,CATSDGGVEPQHF,TGTGCCACCAGTGACGGGGGTGTGGAGCCCCAGCATTTT
TRBJ2-5,TRBD2,NA,TRBV5-1,CASSLEELAGYPRAQYF,TGCGCCAGCAGCTTGGAAGAACTAGCGGGGTACCCTAGGGCCCAGTACTTC
TRBJ2-6,TRBD1,NA,TRBV19,CASSPRPGTGAGANVLTF,TGTGCCAGTAGTCCGCGGCCCGGGACAGGGGCTGGGGCCAACGTCCTGACTTTC
TRBJ2-5,NA,NA,TRBV9,CASSLDGGTKTQYF,TGTGCCAGCAGCTTAGACGGGGGAACGAAGACCCAGTACTTC
TRBJ2-1,NA,NA,TRBV11-2,CASSPLVGSGGYEQFF,TGTGCCAGCAGCCCCCTCGTCGGTTCGGGCGGGTATGAGCAGTTCTTC